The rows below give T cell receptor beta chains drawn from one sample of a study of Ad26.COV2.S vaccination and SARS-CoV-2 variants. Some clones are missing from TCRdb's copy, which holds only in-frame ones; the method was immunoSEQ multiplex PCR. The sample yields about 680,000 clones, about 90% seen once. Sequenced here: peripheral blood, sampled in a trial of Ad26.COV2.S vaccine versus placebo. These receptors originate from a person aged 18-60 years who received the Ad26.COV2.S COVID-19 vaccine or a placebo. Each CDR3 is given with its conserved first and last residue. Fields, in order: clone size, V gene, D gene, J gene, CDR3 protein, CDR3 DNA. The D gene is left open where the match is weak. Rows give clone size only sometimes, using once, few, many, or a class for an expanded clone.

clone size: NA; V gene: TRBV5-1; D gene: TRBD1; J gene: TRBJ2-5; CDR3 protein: CASSFGTVQETQYF; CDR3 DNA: TGCGCCAGCAGCTTTGGGACAGTCCAAGAGACCCAGTACTTC
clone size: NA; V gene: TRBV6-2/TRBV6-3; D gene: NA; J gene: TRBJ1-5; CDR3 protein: CASSTQAGGGPSNQPQHF; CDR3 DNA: TGTGCCAGCAGTACACAAGCTGGGGGCGGGCCGAGCAATCAGCCCCAGCATTTT
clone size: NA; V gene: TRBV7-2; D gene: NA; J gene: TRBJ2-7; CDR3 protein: CASSLVSSGNYEQYF; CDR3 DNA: TGTGCCAGCAGCTTAGTGAGTTCCGGGAACTACGAGCAGTACTTC
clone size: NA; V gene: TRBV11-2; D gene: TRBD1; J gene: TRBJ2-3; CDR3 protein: CASSTPGQGARRDTQYF; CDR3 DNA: TGTGCCAGCAGCACGCCGGGACAGGGGGCGCGACGAGATACGCAGTATTTT
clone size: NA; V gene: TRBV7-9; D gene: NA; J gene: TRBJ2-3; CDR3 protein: CASSFSGTSTDTQYF; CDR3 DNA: TGTGCCAGCAGCTTCAGCGGTACCAGCACAGATACGCAGTATTTT
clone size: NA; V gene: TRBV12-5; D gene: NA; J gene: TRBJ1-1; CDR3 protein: CASGLRPEEAFF; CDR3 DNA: TGTGCTAGTGGTTTACGACCCGAAGAGGCTTTCTTT
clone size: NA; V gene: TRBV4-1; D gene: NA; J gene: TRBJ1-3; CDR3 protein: CASSPVSFGNTIYF; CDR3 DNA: TGCGCCAGCAGCCCGGTATCCTTTGGAAACACCATATATTTT
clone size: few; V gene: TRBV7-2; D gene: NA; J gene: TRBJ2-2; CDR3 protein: CASSLTRGQNTGELFF; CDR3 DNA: TGTGCCAGCAGCTTAACCCGGGGGCAGAACACCGGGGAGCTGTTTTTT
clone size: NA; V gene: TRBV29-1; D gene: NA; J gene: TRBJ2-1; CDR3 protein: CSVGGGNEQFF; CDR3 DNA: TGCAGCGTTGGGGGCGGCAATGAGCAGTTCTTC
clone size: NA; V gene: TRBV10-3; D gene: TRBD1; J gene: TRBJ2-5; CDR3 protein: CAISVGTGIHQETQYF; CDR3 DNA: TGTGCCATCAGTGTTGGGACAGGGATTCACCAAGAGACCCAGTACTTC
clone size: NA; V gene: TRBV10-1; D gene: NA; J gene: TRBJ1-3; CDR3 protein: CASSAAFSGNTIYF; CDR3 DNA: TGCGCCAGCAGTGCGGCGTTCTCTGGAAACACCATATATTTT
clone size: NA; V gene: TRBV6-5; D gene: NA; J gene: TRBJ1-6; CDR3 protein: CASSYWGGSPLHF; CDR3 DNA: TGTGCCAGCAGTTACTGGGGTGGTTCACCCCTCCACTTT
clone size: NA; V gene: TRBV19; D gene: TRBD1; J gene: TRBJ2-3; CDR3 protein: CASSPDRGRTDTQYF; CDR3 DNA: TGTGCCAGTAGTCCCGACAGGGGGCGCACAGATACGCAGTATTTT
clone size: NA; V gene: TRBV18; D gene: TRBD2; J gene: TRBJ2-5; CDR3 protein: CASSLRTSGEETQYF; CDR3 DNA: TGTGCCAGCTCACTTCGGACTAGCGGGGAAGAGACCCAGTACTTC
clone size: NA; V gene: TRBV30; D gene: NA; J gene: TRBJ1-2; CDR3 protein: CAWMGPNYGYTF; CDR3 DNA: TGTGCCTGGATGGGACCTAACTATGGCTACACCTTC
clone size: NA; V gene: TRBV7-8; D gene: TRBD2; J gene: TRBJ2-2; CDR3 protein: CASSSRLAGNTGELFF; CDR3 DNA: TGTGCCAGCAGCTCAAGACTAGCGGGGAACACCGGGGAGCTGTTTTTT
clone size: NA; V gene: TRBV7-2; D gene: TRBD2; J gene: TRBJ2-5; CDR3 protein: CASSLAGGSPLRETQYF; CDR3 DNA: TGTGCCAGCAGCTTAGCGGGAGGGAGCCCCCTGCGGGAGACCCAGTACTTC
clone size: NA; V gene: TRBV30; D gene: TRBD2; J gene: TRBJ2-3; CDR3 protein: CAASGASGGSRTLNTQYF; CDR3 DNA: TGTGCCGCGAGTGGGGCTAGCGGGGGAAGTCGCACATTAAATACGCAGTATTTT